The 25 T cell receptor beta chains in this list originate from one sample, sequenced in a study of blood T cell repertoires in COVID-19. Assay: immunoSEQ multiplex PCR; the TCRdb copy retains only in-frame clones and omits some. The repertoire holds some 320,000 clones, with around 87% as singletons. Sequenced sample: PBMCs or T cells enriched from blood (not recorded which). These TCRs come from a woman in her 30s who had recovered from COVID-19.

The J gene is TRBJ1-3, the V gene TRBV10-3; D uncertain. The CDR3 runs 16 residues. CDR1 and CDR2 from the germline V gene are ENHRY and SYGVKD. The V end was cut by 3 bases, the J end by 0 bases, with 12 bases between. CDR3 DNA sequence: TGTGCCATCAGTGACGGACTGTCTTTCTCTGGAAACACCATATATTTT. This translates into CAISDGLSFSGNTIYF.

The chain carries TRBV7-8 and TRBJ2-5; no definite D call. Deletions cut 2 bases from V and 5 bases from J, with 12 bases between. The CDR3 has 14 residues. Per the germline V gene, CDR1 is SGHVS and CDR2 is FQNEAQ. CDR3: CASSLRRVRETQYF. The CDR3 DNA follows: TGTGCCAGCAGCTTACGTCGGGTTAGGGAGACCCAGTACTTC.

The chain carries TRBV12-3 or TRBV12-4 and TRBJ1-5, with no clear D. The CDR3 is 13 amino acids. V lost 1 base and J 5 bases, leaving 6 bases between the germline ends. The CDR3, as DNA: TGTGCCAGCAGTTTAGGAGGGTATCAGCCCCAGCATTTT. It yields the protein CASSLGGYQPQHF.

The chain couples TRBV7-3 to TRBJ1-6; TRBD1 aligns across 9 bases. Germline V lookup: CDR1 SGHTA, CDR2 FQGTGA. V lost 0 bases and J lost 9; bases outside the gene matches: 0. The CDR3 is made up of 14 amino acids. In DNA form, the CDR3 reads TGTGCCAGCAGCTTAACGGGACAGGGTTCACCCCTCCACTTT. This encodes CASSLTGQGSPLHF.

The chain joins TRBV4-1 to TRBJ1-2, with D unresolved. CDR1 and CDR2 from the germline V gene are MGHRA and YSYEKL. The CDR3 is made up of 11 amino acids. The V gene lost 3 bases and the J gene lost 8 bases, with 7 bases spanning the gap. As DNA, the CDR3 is TGCGCCAGCAGCCACAATCAGGGCTACACCTTC. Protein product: CASSHNQGYTF.

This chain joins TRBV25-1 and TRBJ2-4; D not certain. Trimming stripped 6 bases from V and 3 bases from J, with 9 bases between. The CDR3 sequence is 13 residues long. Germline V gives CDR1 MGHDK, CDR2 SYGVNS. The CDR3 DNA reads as TGTGCCAGCAGCAGGTTGGGCAAAAACATTCAGTACTTC. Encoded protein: CASSRLGKNIQYF.

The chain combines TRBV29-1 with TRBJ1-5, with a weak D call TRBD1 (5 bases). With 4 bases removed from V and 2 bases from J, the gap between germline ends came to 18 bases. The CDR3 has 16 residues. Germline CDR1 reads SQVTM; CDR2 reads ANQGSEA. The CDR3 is CSVVVTGTGGNQPQHF. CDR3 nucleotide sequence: TGCAGCGTTGTGGTTACGGGGACGGGGGGCAATCAGCCCCAGCATTTT.

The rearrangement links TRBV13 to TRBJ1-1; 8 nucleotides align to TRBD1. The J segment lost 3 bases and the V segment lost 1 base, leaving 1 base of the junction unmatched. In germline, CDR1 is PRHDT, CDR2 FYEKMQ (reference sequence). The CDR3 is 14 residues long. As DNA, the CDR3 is TGTGCCAGCAGCTTAGACAGGGGGTACACTGAAGCTTTCTTT. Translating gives CASSLDRGYTEAFF.

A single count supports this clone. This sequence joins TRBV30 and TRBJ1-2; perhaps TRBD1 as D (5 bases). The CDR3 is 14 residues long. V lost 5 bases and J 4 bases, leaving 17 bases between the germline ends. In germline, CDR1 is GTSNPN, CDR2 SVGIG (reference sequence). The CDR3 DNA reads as TGTGCCTGGGGGGGTCCGGGACTGGCCTATGGCTACACCTTC. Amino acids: CAWGGPGLAYGYTF.

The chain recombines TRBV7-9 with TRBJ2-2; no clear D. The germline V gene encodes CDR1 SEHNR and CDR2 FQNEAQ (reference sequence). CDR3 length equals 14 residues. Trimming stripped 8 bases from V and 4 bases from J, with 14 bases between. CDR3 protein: CASSPFGGTGELFF. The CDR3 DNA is TGTGCCAGCTCACCCTTCGGTGGCACCGGGGAGCTGTTTTTT.

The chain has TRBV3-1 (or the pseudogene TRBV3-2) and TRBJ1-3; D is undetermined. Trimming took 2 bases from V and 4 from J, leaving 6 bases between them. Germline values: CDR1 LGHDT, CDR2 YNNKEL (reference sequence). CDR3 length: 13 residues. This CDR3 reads CASSQRAGNTIYF. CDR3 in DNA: TGTGCCAGCAGCCAAAGAGCGGGAAACACCATATATTTT.

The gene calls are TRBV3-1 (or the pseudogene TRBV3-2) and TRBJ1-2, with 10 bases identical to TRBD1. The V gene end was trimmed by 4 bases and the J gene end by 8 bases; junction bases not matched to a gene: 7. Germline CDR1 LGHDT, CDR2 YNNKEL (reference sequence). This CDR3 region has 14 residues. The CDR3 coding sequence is TGTGCCAGCAGCCCCTTGGGACAGGGGAAAGGCTACACCTTC. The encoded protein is CASSPLGQGKGYTF.

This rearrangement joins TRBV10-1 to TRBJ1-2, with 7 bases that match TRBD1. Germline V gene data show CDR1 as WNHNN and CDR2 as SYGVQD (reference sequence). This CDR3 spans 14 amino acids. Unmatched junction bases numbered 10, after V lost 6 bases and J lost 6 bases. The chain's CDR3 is CASRPRVTGDGYTF. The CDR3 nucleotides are TGCGCCAGCAGGCCAAGAGTAACAGGGGATGGCTACACCTTC.

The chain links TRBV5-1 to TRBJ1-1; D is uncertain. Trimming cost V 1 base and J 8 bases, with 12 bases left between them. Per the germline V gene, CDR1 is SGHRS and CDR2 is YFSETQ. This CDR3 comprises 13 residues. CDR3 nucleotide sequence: TGCGCCAGCAGCTTGATGGAGGGCAGAGAAGCTTTCTTT. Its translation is CASSLMEGREAFF.

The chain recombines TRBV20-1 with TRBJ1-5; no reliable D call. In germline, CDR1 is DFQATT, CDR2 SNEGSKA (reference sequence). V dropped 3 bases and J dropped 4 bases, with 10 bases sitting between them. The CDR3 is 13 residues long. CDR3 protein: CSASYPGNQPQHF. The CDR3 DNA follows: TGCAGTGCTAGTTATCCGGGGAATCAGCCCCAGCATTTT.

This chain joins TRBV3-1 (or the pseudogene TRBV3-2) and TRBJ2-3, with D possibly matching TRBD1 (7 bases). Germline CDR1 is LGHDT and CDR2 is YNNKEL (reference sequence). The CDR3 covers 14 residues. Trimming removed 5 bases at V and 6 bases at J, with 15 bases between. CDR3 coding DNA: TGTGCCAGCAGCAGACTAGGGGGCGGGGATACGCAGTATTTT. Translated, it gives CASSRLGGGDTQYF.

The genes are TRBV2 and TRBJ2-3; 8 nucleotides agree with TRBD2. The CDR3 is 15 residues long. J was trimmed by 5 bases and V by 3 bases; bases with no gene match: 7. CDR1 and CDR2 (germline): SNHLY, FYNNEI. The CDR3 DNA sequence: TGTGCCAGCAGTGATGCGGCGGGGGGACGAGATACGCAGTATTTT. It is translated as CASSDAAGGRDTQYF. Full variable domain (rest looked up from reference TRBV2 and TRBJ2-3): EPEVTQTPSHQVTQMGQEVILRCVPISNHLYFYWYRQILGQKVEFLVSFYNNEISEKSEIFDDQFSVERPDGSNFTLKIRSTKLEDSAMYFCASSDAAGGRDTQYFGPGTRLTVL.

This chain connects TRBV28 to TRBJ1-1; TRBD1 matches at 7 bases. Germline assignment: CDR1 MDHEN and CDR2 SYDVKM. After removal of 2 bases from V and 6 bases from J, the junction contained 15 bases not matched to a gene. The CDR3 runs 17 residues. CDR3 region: CASSLNGRRGRGAEAFF. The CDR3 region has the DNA TGTGCCAGCAGTTTAAATGGGAGGAGGGGGCGCGGGGCTGAAGCTTTCTTT.

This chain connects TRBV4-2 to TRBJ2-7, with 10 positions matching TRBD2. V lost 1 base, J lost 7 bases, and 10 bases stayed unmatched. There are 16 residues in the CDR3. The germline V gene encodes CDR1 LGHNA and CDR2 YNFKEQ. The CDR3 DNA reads TGTGCCAGCAGCCAAGTGGCGGCTAGCGGGGGTCCTGAGCAGTACTTC. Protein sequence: CASSQVAASGGPEQYF.

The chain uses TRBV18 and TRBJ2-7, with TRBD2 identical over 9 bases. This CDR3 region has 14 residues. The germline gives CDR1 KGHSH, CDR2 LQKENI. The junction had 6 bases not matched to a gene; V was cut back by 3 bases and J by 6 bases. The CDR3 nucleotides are TGTGCCAGCTCACCCGAGCGGGGGGCGGTCGAGCAGTACTTC. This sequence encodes CASSPERGAVEQYF.

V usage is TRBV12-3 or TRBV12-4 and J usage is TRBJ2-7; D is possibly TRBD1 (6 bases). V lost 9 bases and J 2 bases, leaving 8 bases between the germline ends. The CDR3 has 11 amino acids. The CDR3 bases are TGTGCCAGTCGGGACACCTACGAGCAGTACTTC. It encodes CASRDTYEQYF.

Written as DNA, the CDR3 is TGCGCCAGCAGCTTTCTAGGGGCCGGTGAAAAACTGTTTTTT. Amino acids: CASSFLGAGEKLFF. The chain links TRBV5-1 to TRBJ1-4, with a weak D call TRBD1 (5 bases). Germline V CDR1 and CDR2: SGHRS, YFSETQ. V lost 2 bases, J lost 7 bases, and 12 bases lay in between. CDR3 size: 14 residues. Full variable domain (missing parts from reference TRBV5-1 and TRBJ1-4): KAGVTQTPRYLIKTRGQQVTLSCSPISGHRSVSWYQQTPGQGLQFLFEYFSETQRNKGNFPGRFSGRQFSNSRSEMNVSTLELGDSALYLCASSFLGAGEKLFFGSGTQLSVL.

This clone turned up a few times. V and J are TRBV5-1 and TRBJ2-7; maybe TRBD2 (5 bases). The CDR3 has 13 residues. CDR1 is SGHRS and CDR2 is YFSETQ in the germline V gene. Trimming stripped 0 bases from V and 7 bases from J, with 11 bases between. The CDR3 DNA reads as TGCGCCAGCAGCTTGGTAGGCTCGGGGGAGCAGTACTTC. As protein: CASSLVGSGEQYF. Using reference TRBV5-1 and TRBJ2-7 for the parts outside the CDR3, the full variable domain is KAGVTQTPRYLIKTRGQQVTLSCSPISGHRSVSWYQQTPGQGLQFLFEYFSETQRNKGNFPGRFSGRQFSNSRSEMNVSTLELGDSALYLCASSLVGSGEQYFGPGTRLTVT.

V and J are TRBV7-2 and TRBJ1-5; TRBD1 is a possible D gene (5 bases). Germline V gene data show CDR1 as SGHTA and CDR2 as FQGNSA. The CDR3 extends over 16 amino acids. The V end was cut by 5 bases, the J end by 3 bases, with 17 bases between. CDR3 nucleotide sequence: TGTGCCAGCAGCCGGGGGACCTTAGTTTACAATCAGCCCCAGCATTTT. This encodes CASSRGTLVYNQPQHF.

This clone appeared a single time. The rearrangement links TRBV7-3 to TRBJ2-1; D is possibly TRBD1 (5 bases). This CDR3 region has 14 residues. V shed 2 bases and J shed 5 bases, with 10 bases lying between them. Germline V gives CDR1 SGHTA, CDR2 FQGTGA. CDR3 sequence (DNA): TGTGCCAGCAGCTTAGGGGCTAACGACAATGAGCAGTTCTTC. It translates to CASSLGANDNEQFF.